This entry concerns a single T cell receptor beta chain. Its antigen is as yet unknown. Treatment described: approximately 9-day PBMC culture with coronavirus spike peptide pools or control peptides (ViraFEST assay). The sample originates from a study of vaccination and CD4 T cells after COVID-19. Germline trimming cut 3 bases from V and 5 bases from J; bases unmatched to any gene: 3. CDR3 size: 13 residues. The V gene's germline CDR1 is SGHNT and CDR2 YENEEA. Cultured CD4+ T cells had their DNA profiled by the Oncomine TCR Beta short-read assay. MiXCR, run by TCRdb on the PCR reads, gives a single entry per CDR3 protein. The table records tens of thousands of distinct CDR3 sequences, about 40% of them present only once.

Sample: CD4+ T cells from blood, cultured in vitro. The V and J genes are TRBV11-3 and TRBJ2-7; 8 bases match TRBD2. The clonotype was recovered from a human donor who had recovered from COVID-19. The CDR3 loop reads CASSFSGNHEQYF. The DNA for the CDR3 is TGTGCCAGCAGCTTTAGCGGGAACCACGAGCAGTACTTC.